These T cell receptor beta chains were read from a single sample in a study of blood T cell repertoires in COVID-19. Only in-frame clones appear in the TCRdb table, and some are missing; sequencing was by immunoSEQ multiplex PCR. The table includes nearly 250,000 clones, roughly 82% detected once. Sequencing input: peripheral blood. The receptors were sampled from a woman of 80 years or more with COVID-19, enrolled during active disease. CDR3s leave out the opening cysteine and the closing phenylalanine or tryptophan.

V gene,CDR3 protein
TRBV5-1,ASSYGGGDNSPLH
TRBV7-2,ASSPSGASSGNTIY
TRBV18,ASSTRELETQY
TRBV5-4,ASSTGGKYTEAF
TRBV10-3,AISPRQGSQPQH
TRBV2,ASRTSNSPLH
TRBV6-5,ASSYSPGGYEKLF
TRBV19,ASSRVLGGADNSPLH
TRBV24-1,ATSDLSDRGVTGELF
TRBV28,ASRRQGFSYEQY
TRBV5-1,ASSLAPLGDTEAF
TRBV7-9,ASSLYSGNTIY
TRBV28,ASSQVGTGDNSPLH
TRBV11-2,ASSLGQGSTEAF
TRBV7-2,ASSLGGGAKETQY
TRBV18,ASSPPSREYYGYT
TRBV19,ASSNWADNTGELF
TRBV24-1,ATSDFRYGYT
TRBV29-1,SVTRQQGAYNEQF
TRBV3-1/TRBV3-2,ASSQGGGHSPLH
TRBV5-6,ASSTPSTGWGYT
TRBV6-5,ASSYSAGGFQETQY
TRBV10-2,ASSEGGVREKLF
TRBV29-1,SVEEVQGATEAF
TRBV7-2,ASSAHSGTGGTNYGYT
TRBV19,ASSAGTKGSPLH
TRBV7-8,ASSLVRDNQPQH
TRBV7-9,ASSLAGGPVPGTQY
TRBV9,ASSVAGDSPLH
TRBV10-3,AISFTGTGGSEQF
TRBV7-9,ASSLPLGNTIY
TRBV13,ASSSIYRGLNTEAF
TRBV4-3,ASSQIQGAPNYGYT
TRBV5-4,ASSLGDWPGTQY
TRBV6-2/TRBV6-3,ASSYSRTRTDPST
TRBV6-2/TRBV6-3,ASSYSPRAGVGNSPLH
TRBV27,ASTSRGGGRPLSSYNEQF
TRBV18,ASSPPLAGGINEQF
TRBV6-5,ASSSTGTGPHSPLH
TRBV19,ASSYARDRSYYGYT
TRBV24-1,ATSGRRGASEEQF
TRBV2,ATSQGPETQY
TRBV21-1,ASSKALRESGAETQY
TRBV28,ASSFVLGTDTQY
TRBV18,ASSQDSLNGNQPQH
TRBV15,ATSRAQEKLF
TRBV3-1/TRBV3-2,ASSQDGYRGNSPLH
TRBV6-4,ASSGAAGANVLT
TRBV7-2,ASSLAGGGGARDTQY
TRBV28,ASTRDIEAF
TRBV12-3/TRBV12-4,ASSLMGGQPQH
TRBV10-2,ASSLGGGGLGYT
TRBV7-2,ASSPLSAQETQY
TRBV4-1,ASWGPGAYEQY